The entry that follows covers one TCR beta chain sequence. What it binds is unknown. Each of the donors was a healthy bone marrow donor. PCR used 60 Vbeta primers and 13 Jbeta primers. Only in-frame clones appear in the TCRdb table, and some are missing; sequencing was by immunoSEQ multiplex PCR. The sample holds around 90,000 clones; approximately 60% are singletons and the top ten take about 5.5%. This record comes from a study of cytomegalovirus exposure and HLA in healthy donors. Germline V gives CDR1 MDHEN, CDR2 SYDVKM. This CDR3 is 13 amino acids long. After removal of 7 bases from V and 1 base from J, the junction contained 3 bases not matched to a gene. General study results and limits: When a later analysis was performed, an Asian-associated ancestry cluster reportedly had fewer N-insertions than the approximately 690-donor mean. Specificity of a few CMV-associated chains for CMV antigens was verified in vitro. Among TCR beta chains of equal frequency, HLA-associated ones were more clonally expanded in a later analysis.

The receptor's source is a boy between 10 and 17 years old in good health and CMV-seropositive. This chain uses TRBV28 with TRBJ1-1; 7 nucleotides align to TRBD1. Sample: PBMCs. This CDR3 is CASTRDRNTEAFF. The CDR3 region has the DNA TGTGCCAGCACCCGGGACAGGAACACTGAAGCTTTCTTT.